This passage covers 5 T cell receptor beta chains from one sample sequenced in a study of T cells after yellow fever vaccination. In TCRdb, the 5' RACE reads were re-called with MiXCR into one record per CDR3 protein. The sample contains some 220,000 distinct CDR3 sequences, roughly 3.3% of which appear only once. Sequences were derived from CD4+ T cells sorted from PBMCs, sampled 10 days after the yellow fever booster vaccination. The origin of the receptors is a young man who received the YFV17D yellow fever vaccine.

This clonotype was counted ten times or more. The rearrangement uses TRBV14 and TRBJ2-2; 8 bases agree with TRBD1. The CDR3 length is 18 residues. Germline lookup yields CDR1 SGHDN and CDR2 FVKESK. V was pared by 0 bases and J by 6 bases, with 12 bases of the junction left unmatched. The CDR3 is CASSQDIGRGRFAGELFF. The CDR3 bases are TGTGCCAGCAGCCAAGATATTGGCAGGGGGCGTTTCGCCGGGGAGCTGTTTTTT. Full variable domain (missing parts from reference TRBV14 and TRBJ2-2): EAGVTQFPSHSVIEKGQTVTLRCDPISGHDNLYWYRRVMGKEIKFLLHFVKESKQDESGMPNNRFLAERTGGTYSTLKVQPAELEDSGVYFCASSQDIGRGRFAGELFFGEGSRLTVL.

The V gene is TRBV20-1, the J gene TRBJ1-5, with TRBD1 matching over 7 bases. Germline CDR1 is DFQATT and CDR2 is SNEGSKA (reference sequence). Trimming took 7 bases from V and 3 from J; bases not matched to a gene: 12. This CDR3 spans 15 amino acids. This CDR3 reads CSGGRGRGSNQPQHF. DNA for the CDR3: TGCAGTGGGGGCAGGGGCAGGGGGTCCAATCAGCCCCAGCATTTT.

The rearrangement joins TRBV7-2 to TRBJ2-1; D is perhaps TRBD1 (5 bases). The CDR3 is made up of 12 amino acids. V was clipped by 5 bases and J by 8 bases, with 10 bases between them. Germline V gene sequence: CDR1 SGHTA, CDR2 FQGNSA. The CDR3 DNA sequence: TGTGCCAGCAGCCCTGGGGCAGATGAGCAGTTCTTC. Amino acid sequence: CASSPGADEQFF.

This clonotype was seen a handful of times. This chain joins TRBV20-1 and TRBJ1-2; 9 nucleotides agree with TRBD1. V trimming: 5 bases; J trimming: 4 bases; junction bases outside the gene matches: 8. The germline V gene encodes CDR1 DFQATT and CDR2 SNEGSKA (reference sequence). The CDR3 runs to 14 residues. The CDR3 coding sequence is TGCAGTGCTTCTAGGACAGGGGAGCTCTATGGCTACACCTTC. Translating it yields CSASRTGELYGYTF.

This clonotype was seen ten or more times. This chain joins TRBV12-3 or TRBV12-4 and TRBJ2-7, with 8 bases identical to TRBD1. CDR3 size: 14 residues. V lost 5 bases to trimming and J lost 2 bases; unmatched junction nucleotides: 5. CDR3 protein: CASSPRQGPYEQYF. CDR3 nucleotide sequence: TGTGCCAGCAGTCCTCGACAGGGGCCCTACGAGCAGTACTTC.